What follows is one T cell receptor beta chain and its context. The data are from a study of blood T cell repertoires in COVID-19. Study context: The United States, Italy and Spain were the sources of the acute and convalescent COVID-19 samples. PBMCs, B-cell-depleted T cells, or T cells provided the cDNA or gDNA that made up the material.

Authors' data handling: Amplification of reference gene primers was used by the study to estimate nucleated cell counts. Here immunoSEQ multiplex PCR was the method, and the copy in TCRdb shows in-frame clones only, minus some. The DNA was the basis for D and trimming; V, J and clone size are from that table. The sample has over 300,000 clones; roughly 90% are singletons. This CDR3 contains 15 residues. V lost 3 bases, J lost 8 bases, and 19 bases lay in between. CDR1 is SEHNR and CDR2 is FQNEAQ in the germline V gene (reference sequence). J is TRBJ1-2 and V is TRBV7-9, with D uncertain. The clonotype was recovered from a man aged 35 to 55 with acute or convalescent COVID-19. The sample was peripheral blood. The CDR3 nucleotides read TGTGCCAGCAGCTTTTTTGCCCCGCAGAACCGAGGCTACACCTTC. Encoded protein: CASSFFAPQNRGYTF.